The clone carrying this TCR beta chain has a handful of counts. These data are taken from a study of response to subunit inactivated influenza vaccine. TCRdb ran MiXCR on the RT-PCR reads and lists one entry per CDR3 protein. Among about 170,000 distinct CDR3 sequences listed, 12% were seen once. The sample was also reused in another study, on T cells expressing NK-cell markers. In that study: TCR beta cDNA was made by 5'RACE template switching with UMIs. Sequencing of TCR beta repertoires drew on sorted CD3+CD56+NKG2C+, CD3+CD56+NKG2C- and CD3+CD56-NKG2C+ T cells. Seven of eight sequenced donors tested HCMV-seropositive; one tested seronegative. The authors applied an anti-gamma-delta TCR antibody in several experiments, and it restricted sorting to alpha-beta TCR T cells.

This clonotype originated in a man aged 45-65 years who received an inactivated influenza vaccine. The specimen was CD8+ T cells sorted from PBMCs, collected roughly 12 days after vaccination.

CDR3 sequence (DNA): TGTGCCAGCAGTTCCCAATCCGACCTATACAATGAGCAGTTCTTC. Translated, it gives CASSSQSDLYNEQFF. The V call is TRBV27, the J call TRBJ2-1; D is unresolved. CDR3 size: 15 residues. Germline V gene sequence: CDR1 MNHEY, CDR2 SMNVEV (reference sequence). Between the trimmed V and J ends, which lost 4 bases and 4 bases, there was a span of 14 bases.